This TCR beta chain emerged from a study of post-analysis software for immune sequencing data. Notes on the study in general: By F measure, strong co-clustering occurred among samples prepared in the same batch. In patients, a few TRBV segments were more frequent than in controls, with TRBV5-6, TRBV5-1 and TRBV20-1 among them. The study found significantly lower normalized Chao1 diversity in multiple sclerosis patients than in controls.

A few counts support this clonotype. What it binds is not known. The CDR3 is made up of 17 amino acids. Germline V gene data show CDR1 as SGHRS and CDR2 as YFSETQ. J lost 0 bases, V lost 4 bases, and 8 bases had no gene match. Unique molecular identifiers were built into the TCR beta cDNA libraries. From the PCR reads, TCRdb called clonotypes with MiXCR, one entry per CDR3 protein. The sample has approximately 440,000 distinct CDR3 sequences; approximately 45% are singletons. Sequencing used blood. The chain recombines TRBV5-1 with TRBJ2-3, with TRBD2 matching 10 bases. The sequence was obtained from a girl aged 5-17 years with multiple sclerosis. The CDR3 DNA reads TGCGCCAGCAGCGAACATACTAGCGGGACTAGCACAGATACGCAGTATTTT. This codes for CASSEHTSGTSTDTQYF.